This T cell receptor beta chain is drawn from a study of T cells in Graves' hyperthyroidism and ophthalmopathy. Study-wide background: At the time of initial diagnosis and before any treatment, peripheral blood was collected.

What was amplified from RNA transcripts were TCR beta CDR3 regions. The HTBI primer set was used in a first-round RT-PCR of the TCR CDR3. TCRdb passed the multiplex PCR reads through MiXCR, listing each CDR3 protein once. The sample consists of some 200,000 distinct CDR3 sequences, roughly 17% of them appearing once. The germline gives CDR1 GTSNPN, CDR2 SVGIG (reference sequence). The CDR3 consists of 14 residues. V shed 3 bases and J 5 bases; nucleotides not matched to a gene: 6. The PBMCs had their origin in 10 ml of fresh peripheral blood. This sequence was found in a woman in her fifties or sixties with Graves' hyperthyroidism. This chain joins TRBV30 and TRBJ2-1; TRBD2 matches at 8 bases. Sequencing was done on a sample of blood. In DNA, the CDR3 is TGTGCCTGGAGAGCGACTAGCGCTCACAATGAGCAGTTCTTC. The encoded protein is CAWRATSAHNEQFF.